This is a list of T cell receptor beta chains from one sample in a study of vaccination and CD4 T cells after COVID-19. TCRdb reprocessed the PCR reads via MiXCR and lists one record per CDR3 protein. The table includes about 15,000 distinct CDR3 sequences, under 75% detected once. These TCRs are of unknown antigen specificity. Sequences were obtained from CD4+ T cells from blood, cultured in vitro. These receptors were obtained from a human donor who had recovered from COVID-19. Both conserved end residues are part of each CDR3. Each record gives: clone size, V gene, J gene, D gene, CDR3 DNA, CDR3 protein. D genes are given only for firm matches. Part of the rows lack a size; the others show once, few, many or a class for expanded clones.

>large|TRBV7-6|TRBJ1-3|.
TGTGCCAGCCAAAGCGCTGGAAACACCATATATTTT
CASQSAGNTIYF
>.|TRBV24-1|TRBJ1-2|.
TGTGCCACCAGTGAAGAGGGCCGGAGGAGCTACACCTTC
CATSEEGRRSYTF
>few|TRBV5-4|TRBJ2-3|TRBD2
TGTGCCAGCAGCCCCGCAGCGGGAGGCACAGATACGCAGTATTTT
CASSPAAGGTDTQYF
>once|TRBV12-3/TRBV12-4|TRBJ1-5|TRBD1
TGTGCCAGCAGCCCTCCAGGGGGCGAGGGTCAGCCCCAGCATTTT
CASSPPGGEGQPQHF
>few|TRBV24-1|TRBJ1-2|.
TGTGCCACCAGTGACCGGACGGCGAACTATGGCTACACCTTC
CATSDRTANYGYTF
>few|TRBV24-1|TRBJ1-1|TRBD1
TGTGCCACCAGCCGACAGGGTGAAGCTTTCTTT
CATSRQGEAFF
>few|TRBV7-9|TRBJ1-2|.
TGTGCCAGCAGCAAAATCGATTCTGGCTACACCTTC
CASSKIDSGYTF
>.|TRBV30|TRBJ1-6|.
TGTGCCTGGAATGGTAATTCACCCCTCCACTTT
CAWNGNSPLHF
>.|TRBV20-1|TRBJ2-3|TRBD2
TGCAGTGCTCCAGCACTAGCGGGAGTTCGCACAGATACGCAGTATTTT
CSAPALAGVRTDTQYF
>few|TRBV6-5|TRBJ1-2|.
TGTGCCAGCAGTTACTCGATAGGAGAAAGCTCCTATGGCTACACCTTC
CASSYSIGESSYGYTF
>once|TRBV4-3|TRBJ1-1|TRBD1
TGCGCCAGCAGCCAAACGGACAGGGGATGGAGCACTGAAGCTTTCTTT
CASSQTDRGWSTEAFF
>.|TRBV5-1|TRBJ1-1|.
TGCGCCAGCAGCTCAGGGTTTGTCGACACTGAAGCTTTCTTT
CASSSGFVDTEAFF
>.|TRBV7-2|TRBJ1-6|.
TGTGCCAGCAGCCCGGGCCTTTCCTCACCCCTCCACTTT
CASSPGLSSPLHF
>.|TRBV6-1|TRBJ1-2|TRBD1
TGTGCCATACGTCCGTCCGGGACAGCACTTGGCTACACCTTC
CAIRPSGTALGYTF
>.|TRBV11-3|TRBJ1-5|TRBD1
TGTGCCAGCAGCACCCAAAGACAGGGTTTCCACAATCAGCCCCAGCATTTT
CASSTQRQGFHNQPQHF
>few|TRBV10-3|TRBJ1-5|.
TGTGCCATCAGTGAGTGGAGGGACATCGGCGAACAGCCCCAGCATTTT
CAISEWRDIGEQPQHF
>.|TRBV20-1|TRBJ2-4|.
TGCAGTGCTGATGGGCAGCTAGCCAAAAACATTCAGTACTTC
CSADGQLAKNIQYF
>few|TRBV28|TRBJ1-1|TRBD1
TGTGCCAGCAATCCCTGGAGGGACAGCCGGGGTGACACTGAAGCTTTCTTT
CASNPWRDSRGDTEAFF
>.|TRBV6-1|TRBJ1-1|TRBD1
TGTGCCAGCAGTGGGGACAGACTGAAAGCTTTCTTT
CASSGDRLKAFF
>.|TRBV6-2/TRBV6-3|TRBJ1-5|TRBD1
TGTGCCAGCAGTTACCCTGGGACAGGGATAGGTCAGCCCCAGCATTTT
CASSYPGTGIGQPQHF
>.|TRBV12-3/TRBV12-4|TRBJ1-2|.
TGTGCCAGCAGTTTAGGCGTTACAGGAGGTGGCTATGGCTACACCTTC
CASSLGVTGGGYGYTF
>.|TRBV25-1|TRBJ2-7|TRBD1
TGTGCCAGCAGTGAAGTTTCTCAGGGGGTCGTCTACGAGCAGTACTTC
CASSEVSQGVVYEQYF
>.|TRBV30|TRBJ1-6|.
TGTGCCTCCGGGAGACAGACGAATTCACCCCTCCACTTT
CASGRQTNSPLHF
>.|TRBV24-1|TRBJ2-3|TRBD2
TGTGCCACCAGTGATTCCGCTGGCGGGAGGTCCACAGATACGCAGTATTTT
CATSDSAGGRSTDTQYF
>once|TRBV29-1|TRBJ1-3|.
TGCAGCGTTGACGGGGGCGCGGGAAACACCATATATTTT
CSVDGGAGNTIYF
>few|TRBV7-2|TRBJ1-1|.
TGTGCCAGCAGCTCCACAGGGCTCCCTGGGAACACTGAAGCTTTCTTT
CASSSTGLPGNTEAFF
>.|TRBV27|TRBJ1-5|.
TGTGCCAGCAGTTTGGGGTCGGCACAGCCCCAGCATTTT
CASSLGSAQPQHF
>.|TRBV20-1|TRBJ2-1|TRBD1
TGCAGTGCTCTACAGGGGGCCCCCTACAATGAGCAGTTCTTC
CSALQGAPYNEQFF
>once|TRBV19|TRBJ1-5|.
TGTGCCAGTAGTATAGAGGAGGGGCGGAATCAGCCCCAGCATTTT
CASSIEEGRNQPQHF
>.|TRBV2|TRBJ2-6|TRBD1
TGTGTCAGCAGTGGACAGGGTTTAAGCTCTGGGGCCAACGTCCTGACTTTC
CVSSGQGLSSGANVLTF
>.|TRBV20-1|TRBJ2-2|.
TGCAGTGCCCGGCGCCGGGGGAACACCGGGGAGCTGTTTTTT
CSARRRGNTGELFF
>.|TRBV20-1|TRBJ1-6|TRBD1
TGCAGTGCCGTACCCCCCGGGACAGAAGAATATTCACCCCTCCACTTT
CSAVPPGTEEYSPLHF
>.|TRBV6-4|TRBJ2-1|TRBD2
TGTGCCAGCAGTCGACTAGCGGGAGACTACAATGAGCAGTTCTTC
CASSRLAGDYNEQFF